What follows describes a single TCR beta chain. This sample stems from a study of cytomegalovirus exposure and HLA in healthy donors. Study details: The same platform was used for the 120 validation repertoires and the roughly 640 first-cohort repertoires, a later analysis reported.

Generated by immunoSEQ multiplex PCR, the TCRdb table keeps only in-frame clones and is missing some. The sample has about 140,000 clones; 85% to 95% are singletons. The ends were cut back, 6 bases at V and 3 bases at J, with 9 bases in the middle. The CDR3 totals 12 residues. Germline values: CDR1 SNHLY, CDR2 FYNNEI. This receptor was identified in a man aged 18 to 35 in good health and CMV-seropositive. The sample consisted of PBMCs. The gene calls are TRBV2 and TRBJ2-7, with a tentative D call TRBD2 (6 bases). CDR3 DNA sequence: TGTGCCAGCAGGACGGGGGTCTACGAGCAGTACTTC. As protein: CASRTGVYEQYF.